These 31 T cell receptor beta chains were sequenced from one sample in a study of blood T cell repertoires in COVID-19. Sequencing used immunoSEQ multiplex PCR; TCRdb keeps in-frame clones, though not all of them. Among a few hundred thousand clones, 90% were seen once, and the ten largest hold approximately 4.3%. The source material was PBMCs or T cells enriched from blood (not recorded which). These TCRs come from a woman in her late teens or twenties with acute COVID-19.

About this clone itself: The sample has other DNA sequences that encode this CDR3 too. The V call is TRBV6-5, the J call TRBJ1-2, with 7 bases identical to TRBD1. Germline CDR1 MNHEY, CDR2 SVGAGI. Unmatched junction bases numbered 4, after V lost 6 bases and J lost 3 bases. This CDR3 spans 13 amino acids. CDR3 sequence: CASRIDRDYGYTF. CDR3 nucleotide sequence: TGTGCCAGCAGGATCGACAGGGACTATGGCTACACCTTC.

The chain links TRBV10-1 to TRBJ2-3, with D tentatively TRBD2 (5 bases). The CDR3 runs to 17 residues. Trimming pared 0 bases from V and 3 bases from J, leaving 16 bases between. From germline, CDR1 is WNHNN and CDR2 SYGVQD (reference sequence). The DNA for the CDR3 is TGCGCCAGCAGTGAGTCTCCGGACTGGGATCCGACAGATACGCAGTATTTT. Protein: CASSESPDWDPTDTQYF.

The chain has TRBV5-1 and TRBJ1-5; possibly TRBD1 for D (5 bases). Germline values: CDR1 SGHRS, CDR2 YFSETQ. The CDR3 sequence is 15 residues long. V lost 4 bases, J lost 6 bases, and 17 bases lay in between. CDR3 in DNA: TGCGCCAGCAGCCCAACAGGAGATTTAAGTCAGCCCCAGCATTTT. This sequence encodes CASSPTGDLSQPQHF.

The chain uses TRBV19 and TRBJ2-7, with D possibly being TRBD1 (6 bases). This CDR3 has 13 amino acids. V was shortened by 3 bases and J by 5 bases, with 11 bases between the two germline ends. Germline CDR1 and CDR2: LNHDA and SQIVND (reference sequence). The CDR3 region is CASSINRENEQYF. As DNA, the CDR3 is TGTGCCAGTAGTATTAACAGGGAGAACGAGCAGTACTTC.

The chain combines TRBV12-3 or TRBV12-4 with TRBJ1-1; D is unresolved. Trimming pared 5 bases from V and 1 base from J, leaving 8 bases between. The CDR3 runs to 13 residues. This CDR3 reads CASSDTENTEAFF. The CDR3 nucleotides are TGTGCCAGCAGTGACACAGAGAACACTGAAGCTTTCTTT.

The V call is TRBV19, the J call TRBJ2-5, with TRBD1 matching 8 bases. CDR1 is LNHDA and CDR2 is SQIVND in the germline V gene (reference sequence). This CDR3 contains 17 residues. J was trimmed by 0 bases and V by 0 bases; bases with no gene match: 6. The CDR3 spells CASSIDGQGAYQETQYF. As DNA, the CDR3 is TGTGCCAGTAGTATAGACGGGCAGGGGGCGTACCAAGAGACCCAGTACTTC.

This clone has just one count. J is TRBJ2-1 and V is TRBV11-2; D is perhaps TRBD1 (5 bases). CDR3 length: 18 amino acids. V dropped 2 bases and J dropped 4 bases, with 21 bases sitting between them. Germline CDR1 and CDR2: SGHAT and FQNNGV. The DNA of the CDR3 is TGTGCCAGCAGCTTACGTCAGGGTGATAGCCCAACATACAATGAGCAGTTCTTC. It yields the protein CASSLRQGDSPTYNEQFF.

This clone showed up just a few times. The J gene is TRBJ2-7, the V gene TRBV6-5; the match to TRBD2 covers 8 bases. Germline assignment: CDR1 MNHEY and CDR2 SVGAGI. The CDR3 length is 14 residues. J was trimmed by 2 bases and V by 6 bases; bases with no gene match: 6. CDR3 coding DNA: TGTGCCAGCAGAATGACGCGGGGGGCCTACGAGCAGTACTTC. Translating it yields CASRMTRGAYEQYF.

The chain joins TRBV12-3 or TRBV12-4 to TRBJ1-2, with D perhaps TRBD1 (5 bases). CDR3 length: 13 amino acids. Trimming left V 7 bases short and J 5 bases short, with 14 bases between. The CDR3 spells CASTVGAAYGYTF. The CDR3 DNA is TGTGCCAGCACCGTAGGGGCAGCTTATGGCTACACCTTC.

The V call is TRBV6-1, the J call TRBJ2-5, with TRBD1 as a possible D gene (5 bases). V lost 3 bases and J 3 bases, leaving 11 bases between the germline ends. The germline CDR1 and CDR2 sequences are MNHNS and SASEGT. The CDR3 contains 14 residues. As DNA, the CDR3 is TGTGCCAGCAGTGAGCTTGGGGCTAAAGAGACCCAGTACTTC. Protein sequence: CASSELGAKETQYF.

The chain joins TRBV15 to TRBJ1-1; D is ambiguous. CDR1 LNHNV and CDR2 YYDKDF come from the germline V gene (reference sequence). This CDR3 contains 19 residues. Trimming shortened V by 1 base and J by 6 bases, and 27 bases separated the two germline ends. The CDR3 DNA follows: TGTGCCACCAGCAGAGGAGTGGCTGCCCAAGCCGGCGGGTACCCTGAAGCTTTCTTT. It is translated as CATSRGVAAQAGGYPEAFF.

V and J are TRBV28 and TRBJ2-7; D remains unclear. The V end lost 6 bases, the J end lost 0 bases, and 9 bases lay between the germline ends. The V gene's germline CDR1 is MDHEN and CDR2 SYDVKM. The CDR3 contains 13 residues. For the CDR3, the DNA is TGTGCCAGCAGAGAATCAGACTCCTACGAGCAGTACTTC. Amino acids: CASRESDSYEQYF.

This chain joins TRBV18 and TRBJ1-1; TRBD1 is a possible D gene (5 bases). V lost 5 bases and J 5 bases, leaving 21 bases between the germline ends. Germline lookup yields CDR1 KGHSH and CDR2 LQKENI. The CDR3 runs to 16 residues. The CDR3 region is CASSAPPGGLGTEAFF. CDR3 DNA: TGTGCCAGCTCAGCTCCTCCGGGGGGTTTGGGTACTGAAGCTTTCTTT.

Only one count was recorded for this clone. This CDR3 reads CASKAGDTQYF. DNA for the CDR3: TGTGCCAGTAAAGCAGGTGATACGCAGTATTTT. The chain carries TRBV19 and TRBJ2-3; D is ambiguous. With 7 bases removed from V and 6 bases from J, the gap between germline ends came to 8 bases. The CDR3 extends over 11 amino acids. Germline CDR1 LNHDA, CDR2 SQIVND (reference sequence).

This clone has a handful of counts. The V and J genes are TRBV20-1 and TRBJ1-2; 7 nucleotides line up with TRBD1. Losses at the gene ends were 3 bases for V and 8 bases for J; bases not matched to a gene: 18. From germline, CDR1 is DFQATT and CDR2 SNEGSKA (reference sequence). CDR3 length equals 16 residues. CDR3 coding DNA: TGCAGTGCTAGTAAGGCCGGGACAGAAGATGGTAGCGGCTACACCTTC. Its translation is CSASKAGTEDGSGYTF.

A few counts support this clone. This chain uses TRBV19 with TRBJ1-1; D may be TRBD1 (5 bases). From germline, CDR1 is LNHDA and CDR2 SQIVND (reference sequence). The length of the CDR3 is 14 residues. The ends were cut back, 6 bases at V and 4 bases at J, with 15 bases in the middle. The CDR3 region has the DNA TGTGCCAGTAGGAGAGGTGGGGGGGGCACTGAAGCTTTCTTT. Its protein product is CASRRGGGGTEAFF.

The V and J genes are TRBV11-2 and TRBJ1-3; D perhaps matches TRBD1 (5 bases). The V end lost 4 bases, the J end lost 4 bases, and 14 bases lay between the germline ends. Looked up from germline, CDR1 is SGHAT and CDR2 is FQNNGV. This CDR3 spans 15 amino acids. DNA for the CDR3: TGTGCCAGCAGCTCCCTGGCAGGGTACGGAAACACCATATATTTT. Protein: CASSSLAGYGNTIYF.

The V gene is TRBV28, the J gene TRBJ1-3; tentatively, D is TRBD1 (6 bases). With 6 bases removed from V and 5 bases from J, the gap between germline ends came to 20 bases. The CDR3 is made up of 16 amino acids. CDR1 is MDHEN and CDR2 is SYDVKM in the germline V gene. The CDR3 region has the DNA TGTGCCAGCAGCACTAAGGACTCGACAGGTCGAAACACCATATATTTT. This translates into CASSTKDSTGRNTIYF.

CDR3 protein: CASRTSTSGDQETQYF. The CDR3 DNA follows: TGTGCCAGTAGAACCTCGACTAGCGGGGACCAAGAGACCCAGTACTTC. This sequence joins TRBV19 and TRBJ2-5; 11 bases match TRBD2. V lost 6 bases and J lost 0; bases outside the gene matches: 6. The CDR3 is 16 residues long. Germline assignment: CDR1 LNHDA and CDR2 SQIVND (reference sequence).

This chain uses TRBV28 with TRBJ2-3; TRBD2 aligns across 11 bases. There are 16 residues in the CDR3. Germline trimming cut 4 bases from V and 2 bases from J; bases unmatched to any gene: 5. Per the germline V gene, CDR1 is MDHEN and CDR2 is SYDVKM. The CDR3 bases are TGTGCCAGCAGTTCTTGGACTAGCGGGCCCACAGATACGCAGTATTTT. Encoded protein: CASSSWTSGPTDTQYF.

In this sample, this clone turned up once. The chain joins TRBV7-9 to TRBJ1-1, with a possible D match to TRBD1 (5 bases). The CDR3 spans 14 residues. Per germline, CDR1 SEHNR and CDR2 FQNEAQ (reference sequence). Deletions cut 2 bases from V and 11 bases from J, with 18 bases between. CDR3 bases: TGTGCCAGCAGCTTAAGTCGCGGAAGGACACGGGCTTTCTTT. Amino acids: CASSLSRGRTRAFF.

CDR3 amino acids: CASSIDDRFNQPQHF. The CDR3 DNA reads TGTGCCAGTAGTATAGATGACAGGTTCAATCAGCCCCAGCATTTT. The rearrangement links TRBV19 to TRBJ1-5, with D possibly being TRBD1 (6 bases). Germline values: CDR1 LNHDA, CDR2 SQIVND (reference sequence). This CDR3 contains 15 residues. V lost 0 bases to trimming and J lost 3 bases, with 9 bases between them.

V and J are TRBV15 and TRBJ2-7; D is possibly TRBD1 (5 bases). The CDR3 spans 15 residues. The V end was cut by 0 bases, the J end by 5 bases, with 14 bases between. CDR1 LNHNV and CDR2 YYDKDF come from the germline V gene (reference sequence). CDR3 amino acids: CATSRDYVSGNEQYF. The CDR3 DNA reads as TGTGCCACCAGCAGAGACTATGTTTCAGGGAACGAGCAGTACTTC.

The chain has TRBV5-1 and TRBJ1-5, with D perhaps matching TRBD1 (5 bases). Trimming took 2 bases from V and 3 from J, leaving 12 bases between them. The CDR3 sequence is 15 residues long. The germline CDR1 and CDR2 sequences are SGHRS and YFSETQ. In DNA form, the CDR3 reads TGCGCCAGCAGCTTAACAGGAGAGCTCAATCAGCCCCAGCATTTT. This translates into CASSLTGELNQPQHF.

This clone showed up just once. CDR3 loop: CASSPGRRGGSYNSPLHF. The DNA of the CDR3 is TGTGCCAGTAGTCCGGGACGGCGAGGGGGCTCCTATAATTCACCCCTCCACTTT. The chain links TRBV19 to TRBJ1-6, with a possible D match to TRBD1 (6 bases). The CDR3 runs to 18 residues. Germline loops: CDR1 LNHDA, CDR2 SQIVND (reference sequence). V lost 5 bases and J 0 bases, leaving 17 bases between the germline ends.

The chain links TRBV6-4 to TRBJ1-1, with D possibly being TRBD1 (6 bases). Germline loops: CDR1 MRHNA, CDR2 SNTAGT. The length of the CDR3 is 14 residues. Trimming left V 6 bases short and J 1 base short, with 12 bases between. CDR3 sequence: CASSLDRRNTEAFF. For the CDR3, the DNA is TGTGCCAGCAGCCTTGACAGGAGGAACACTGAAGCTTTCTTT.

The genes are TRBV7-3 and TRBJ2-7; D may be TRBD2 (6 bases). Trimming took 2 bases from V and 2 from J, leaving 13 bases between them. Germline V lookup: CDR1 SGHTA, CDR2 FQGTGA. There are 15 residues in the CDR3. CDR3 loop: CASSLESGSTYEQYF. The CDR3 coding sequence is TGTGCCAGCAGCTTAGAAAGCGGGTCCACCTACGAGCAGTACTTC. The full variable domain, completed using reference TRBV7-3 and TRBJ2-7, is GAGVSQTPSNKVTEKGKYVELRCDPISGHTALYWYRQSLGQGPEFLIYFQGTGAADDSGLPNDRFFAVRPEGSVSTLKIQRTERGDSAVYLCASSLESGSTYEQYFGPGTRLTVT.

The genes are TRBV12-3 or TRBV12-4 and TRBJ1-6, with a weak D call TRBD1 (5 bases). The CDR3 is 13 residues long. V lost 7 bases and J lost 8, with 12 bases in between. The CDR3 DNA sequence: TGTGCCAGCAACATGGGGGGGTATTCACCCCTCCACTTT. Translated, it gives CASNMGGYSPLHF.

The rearrangement joins TRBV12-5 to TRBJ1-6; no definite D call. Per germline, CDR1 LGHNT and CDR2 FRNRAP. Between the trimmed V and J ends, which lost 3 bases and 5 bases, there was a span of 11 bases. CDR3 length: 15 residues. DNA of the CDR3: TGTGCTAGTGGTTTCCTTACTAGGGATAATTCACCCCTCCACTTT. It is translated as CASGFLTRDNSPLHF. Full variable domain (missing parts from reference TRBV12-5 and TRBJ1-6): DARVTQTPRHKVTEMGQEVTMRCQPILGHNTVFWYRQTMMQGLELLAYFRNRAPLDDSGMPKDRFSAEMPDATLATLKIQPSEPRDSAVYFCASGFLTRDNSPLHFGNGTRLTVT.

The J gene is TRBJ1-5, the V gene TRBV28, with 8 bases that match TRBD1. Trimming removed 6 bases from V and 6 bases from J; junction bases left unmatched: 7. The CDR3 length is 14 residues. In germline, CDR1 is MDHEN, CDR2 SYDVKM. The CDR3 nucleotides are TGTGCCAGCAGCGGACAGGGTGCAGGTCAGCCCCAGCATTTT. The encoded protein is CASSGQGAGQPQHF.

In this sample, this clone turned up many times. The J gene is TRBJ2-7, the V gene TRBV27, with TRBD2 matching 11 bases. Germline V CDR1 and CDR2: MNHEY, SMNVEV (reference sequence). The ends lost 5 bases at V and 5 bases at J; junction bases unmatched: 11. The length of the CDR3 is 16 residues. The DNA for the CDR3 is TGTGCCAGCAGTCTTCTTACTAGCGGGAGTAACAACGAGCAGTACTTC. Amino acid sequence: CASSLLTSGSNNEQYF.